The 7 T cell receptor beta chains below were found in one sample sequenced in a study of beta chain features in type 1 diabetes. General study points: Moderate but significant shortening of TCRB CDR3s was recorded in all four CD4+ subsets from Type 1 diabetes patients.

No cognate antigen is known for these TCRs. Since all of the isolated RNA was reverse transcribed, expressed TCRB transcripts were what got sequenced. The method was immunoSEQ multiplex PCR; TCRdb's version includes in-frame clones alone and lacks a portion of them. The sample includes some 640,000 clones, over 11% seen only once; the top ten take 0.035% to 0.04%. The specimen was naive CD4+ T cells from blood. Every receptor here comes from a man aged 18 to 29 with type 1 diabetes.

This clone was seen only once. The rearrangement joins TRBV7-2 to TRBJ2-5; D remains unclear. The CDR3 runs to 16 residues. Germline loops: CDR1 SGHTA, CDR2 FQGNSA. The V and J ends lost 5 bases and 5 bases respectively, with 21 bases between them. In DNA form, the CDR3 reads TGTGCCAGCAGCCTTGAACCCTTAGACTTGGGGGAGACCCAGTACTTC. Translated, it gives CASSLEPLDLGETQYF.

A note on this clone: Other DNA sequences of this sample code for an identical CDR3. This rearrangement joins TRBV5-1 to TRBJ2-4; no definite D call. Trimming took 3 bases from V and 5 from J, leaving 9 bases between them. Germline V gene sequence: CDR1 SGHRS, CDR2 YFSETQ. The CDR3 runs to 13 residues. The CDR3 bases are TGCGCCAGCAGCTCCCCGGGCGAAAACATTCAGTACTTC. Its translation is CASSSPGENIQYF.

Notes on this clone: Other DNA sequences in the same sample also yield this CDR3. This chain uses TRBV11-2 with TRBJ2-5, with D uncertain. This CDR3 comprises 12 residues. Germline-derived CDR1 and CDR2 are SGHAT and FQNNGV. The V end lost 1 base, the J end lost 4 bases, and 4 bases lay between the germline ends. In DNA, the CDR3 is TGTGCCAGCAGCTTAGTGAGAGAGACCCAGTACTTC. This codes for CASSLVRETQYF. Full variable domain (missing parts from reference TRBV11-2 and TRBJ2-5): EAGVAQSPRYKIIEKRQSVAFWCNPISGHATLYWYQQILGQGPKLLIQFQNNGVVDDSQLPKDRFSAERLKGVDSTLKIQPAKLEDSAVYLCASSLVRETQYFGPGTRLLVL.

This clone has just a few counts. A much larger clone lies a single base off, so this may be a read error. Additional DNA sequences in this sample encode the identical CDR3. V and J are TRBV11-2 and TRBJ2-7; D not certain. Per the germline V gene, CDR1 is SGHAT and CDR2 is FQNNGV. The length of the CDR3 is 11 residues. V lost 3 bases, J lost 1 base, and 1 base lay in between. The CDR3 spells CASSFSYEQYF. The CDR3 DNA is TGTGCCAGCAGCTTTTCCTACGAGCAGTACTTC.

The rearrangement uses TRBV9 and TRBJ1-2, with 7 bases fitting TRBD1. In germline, CDR1 is SGDLS, CDR2 YYNGEE. Germline trimming cut 0 bases from V and 6 bases from J; bases unmatched to any gene: 11. This CDR3 is built from 16 residues. The CDR3 loop is CASSVDPGTVRDGYTF. For the CDR3, the DNA is TGTGCCAGCAGCGTAGACCCCGGGACAGTCAGAGATGGCTACACCTTC. The whole variable domain, filled in from reference TRBV9 and TRBJ1-2, reads DSGVTQTPKHLITATGQRVTLRCSPRSGDLSVYWYQQSLDQGLQFLIQYYNGEERAKGNILERFSAQQFPDLHSELNLSSLELGDSALYFCASSVDPGTVRDGYTFGSGTRLTVV.

V is TRBV10-3 and J is TRBJ2-2; TRBD1 might be the D (6 bases). Germline V gene sequence: CDR1 ENHRY, CDR2 SYGVKD. Trimming took 11 bases from V and 2 from J, leaving 18 bases between them. The CDR3 contains 15 residues. In DNA, the CDR3 is TGTGCCCACTCGACCAGGGGCGCTAACACCGGGGAGCTGTTTTTT. This translates into CAHSTRGANTGELFF.

This clone was observed a few times. The genes are TRBV7-2 and TRBJ2-5; a weak D match, TRBD2 (5 bases). Germline-derived CDR1 and CDR2 are SGHTA and FQGNSA. CDR3 length: 14 residues. V lost 5 bases and J lost 1, with 11 bases in between. The CDR3 region is CASSTRLSQETQYF. CDR3 in DNA: TGTGCCAGCAGCACCCGACTATCCCAAGAGACCCAGTACTTC.